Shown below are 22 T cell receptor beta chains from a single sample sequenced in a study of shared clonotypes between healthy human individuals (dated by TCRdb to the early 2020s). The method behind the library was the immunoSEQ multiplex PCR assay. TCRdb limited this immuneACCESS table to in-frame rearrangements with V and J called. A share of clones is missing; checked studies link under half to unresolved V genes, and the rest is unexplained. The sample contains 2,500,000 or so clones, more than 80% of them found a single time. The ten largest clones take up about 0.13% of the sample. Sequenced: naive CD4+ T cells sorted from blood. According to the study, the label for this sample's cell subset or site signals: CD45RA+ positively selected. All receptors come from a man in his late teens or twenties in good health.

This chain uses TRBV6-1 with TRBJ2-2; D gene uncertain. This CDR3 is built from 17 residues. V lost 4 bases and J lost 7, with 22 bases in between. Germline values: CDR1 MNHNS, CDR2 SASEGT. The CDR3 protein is CASSVSPSQAGIGELFF. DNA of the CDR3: TGTGCCAGCAGTGTTTCCCCCTCTCAGGCTGGGATCGGGGAGCTGTTTTTT.

The CDR3 spells CASSFGGAAQSGEQYF. Here the CDR3 DNA reads TGTGCCAGCAGTTTTGGTGGGGCAGCTCAAAGCGGCGAGCAGTACTTC. The V gene is TRBV6-6, the J gene TRBJ2-7; D may correspond to TRBD1 or TRBD2 (5 bases each). V was pared by 4 bases and J by 6 bases, with 22 bases between. This CDR3 is 16 amino acids long. Germline V gene lookup returns CDR1 MNHNY and CDR2 SVGAGI (reference sequence).

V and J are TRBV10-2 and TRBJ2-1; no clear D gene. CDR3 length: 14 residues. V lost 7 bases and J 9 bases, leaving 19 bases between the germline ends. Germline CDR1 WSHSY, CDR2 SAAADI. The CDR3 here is CASMAEGPVGEQFF. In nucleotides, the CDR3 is TGCGCCAGCATGGCGGAAGGCCCAGTGGGTGAGCAGTTCTTC.

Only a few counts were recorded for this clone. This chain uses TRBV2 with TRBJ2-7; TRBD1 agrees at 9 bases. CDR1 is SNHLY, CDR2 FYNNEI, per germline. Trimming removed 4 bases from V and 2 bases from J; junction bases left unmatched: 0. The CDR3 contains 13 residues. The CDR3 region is CASSGDRAYEQYF. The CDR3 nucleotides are TGTGCCAGCAGTGGGGACAGGGCCTACGAGCAGTACTTC.

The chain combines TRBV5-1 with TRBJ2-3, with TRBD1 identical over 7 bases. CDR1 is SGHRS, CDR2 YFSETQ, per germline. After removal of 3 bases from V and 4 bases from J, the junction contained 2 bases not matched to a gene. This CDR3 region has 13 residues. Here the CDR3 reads CASSWGTADTQYF. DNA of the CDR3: TGCGCCAGCAGCTGGGGGACAGCAGATACGCAGTATTTT.

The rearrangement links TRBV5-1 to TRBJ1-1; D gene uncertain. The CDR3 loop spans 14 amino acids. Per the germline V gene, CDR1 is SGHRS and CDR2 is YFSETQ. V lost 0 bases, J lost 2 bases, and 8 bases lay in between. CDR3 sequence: CASSLALGNTEAFF. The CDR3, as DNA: TGCGCCAGCAGCTTGGCCTTAGGAAACACTGAAGCTTTCTTT.

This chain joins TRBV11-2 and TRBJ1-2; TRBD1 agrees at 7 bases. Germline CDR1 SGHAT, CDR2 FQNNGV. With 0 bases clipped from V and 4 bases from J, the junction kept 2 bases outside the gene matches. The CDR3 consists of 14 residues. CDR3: CASSLERTGYGYTF. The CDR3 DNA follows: TGTGCCAGCAGCTTAGAAAGGACAGGCTATGGCTACACCTTC.

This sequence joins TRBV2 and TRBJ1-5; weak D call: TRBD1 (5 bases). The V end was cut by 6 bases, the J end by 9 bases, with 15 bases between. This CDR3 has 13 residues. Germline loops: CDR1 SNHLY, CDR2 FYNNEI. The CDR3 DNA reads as TGTGCCAGCAGCTCGGAGGGGTCGGGGCCCCAGCATTTT. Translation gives CASSSEGSGPQHF.

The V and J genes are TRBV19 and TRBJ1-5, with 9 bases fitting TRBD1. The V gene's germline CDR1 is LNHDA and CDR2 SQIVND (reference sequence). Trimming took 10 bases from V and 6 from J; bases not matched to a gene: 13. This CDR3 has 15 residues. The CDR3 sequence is CATSLGQGESQPQHF. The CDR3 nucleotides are TGTGCCACCTCATTGGGACAGGGAGAAAGTCAGCCCCAGCATTTT.

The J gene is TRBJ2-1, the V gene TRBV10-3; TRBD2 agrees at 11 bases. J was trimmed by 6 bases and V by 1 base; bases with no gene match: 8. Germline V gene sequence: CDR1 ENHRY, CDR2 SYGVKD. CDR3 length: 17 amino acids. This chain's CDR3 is CAISELVLAGGPNEQFF. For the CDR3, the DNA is TGTGCCATCAGTGAGTTGGTGCTAGCGGGGGGTCCCAATGAGCAGTTCTTC.

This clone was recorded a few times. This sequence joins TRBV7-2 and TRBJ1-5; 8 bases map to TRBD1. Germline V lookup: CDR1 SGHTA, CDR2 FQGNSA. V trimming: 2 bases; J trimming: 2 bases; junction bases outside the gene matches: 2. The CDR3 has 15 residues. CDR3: CASSLQGQGNQPQHF. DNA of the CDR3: TGTGCCAGCAGCTTACAGGGACAGGGCAATCAGCCCCAGCATTTT.

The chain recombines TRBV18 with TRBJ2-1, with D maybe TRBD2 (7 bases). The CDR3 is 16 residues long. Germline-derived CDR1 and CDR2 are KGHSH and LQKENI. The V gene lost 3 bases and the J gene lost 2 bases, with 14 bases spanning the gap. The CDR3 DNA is TGTGCCAGCTCACCGGTGGAGGGGGGGGCCTACAATGAGCAGTTCTTC. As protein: CASSPVEGGAYNEQFF. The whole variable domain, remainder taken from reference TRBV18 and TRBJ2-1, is NAGVMQNPRHLVRRRGQEARLRCSPMKGHSHVYWYRQLPEEGLKFMVYLQKENIIDESGMPKERFSAEFPKEGPSILRIQQVVRGDSAAYFCASSPVEGGAYNEQFFGPGTRLTVL.

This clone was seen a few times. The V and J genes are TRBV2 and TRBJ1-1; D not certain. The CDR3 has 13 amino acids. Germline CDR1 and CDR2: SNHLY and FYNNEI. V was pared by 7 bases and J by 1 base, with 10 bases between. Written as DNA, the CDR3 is TGTGCCAGCATAGGAGTGGGGAACACTGAAGCTTTCTTT. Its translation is CASIGVGNTEAFF.

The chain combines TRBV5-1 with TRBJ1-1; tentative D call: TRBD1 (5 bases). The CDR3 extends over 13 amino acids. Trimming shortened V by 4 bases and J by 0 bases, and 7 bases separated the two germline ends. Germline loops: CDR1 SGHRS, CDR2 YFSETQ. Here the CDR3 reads CASSRGVNTEAFF. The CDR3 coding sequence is TGCGCCAGCAGCAGGGGAGTGAACACTGAAGCTTTCTTT.

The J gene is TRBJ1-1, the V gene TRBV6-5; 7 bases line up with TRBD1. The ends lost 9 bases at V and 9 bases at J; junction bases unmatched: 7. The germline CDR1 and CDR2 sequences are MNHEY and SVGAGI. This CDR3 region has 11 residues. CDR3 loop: CASHWTGKAFF. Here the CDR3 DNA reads TGTGCCAGTCACTGGACAGGAAAAGCTTTCTTT.

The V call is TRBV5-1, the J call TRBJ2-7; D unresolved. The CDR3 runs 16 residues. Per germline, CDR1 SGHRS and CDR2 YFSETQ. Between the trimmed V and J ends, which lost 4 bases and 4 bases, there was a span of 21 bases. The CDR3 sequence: CASSIEGRIPFYEQYF. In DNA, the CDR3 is TGCGCCAGCAGCATTGAAGGACGGATACCTTTTTACGAGCAGTACTTC.

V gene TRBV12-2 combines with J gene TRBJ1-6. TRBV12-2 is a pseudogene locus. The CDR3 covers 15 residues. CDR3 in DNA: TGTGCAAGTCGCTTGGGGGTTTCCTATAATTCACCCCTCCACTTT. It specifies CASRLGVSYNSPLHF.

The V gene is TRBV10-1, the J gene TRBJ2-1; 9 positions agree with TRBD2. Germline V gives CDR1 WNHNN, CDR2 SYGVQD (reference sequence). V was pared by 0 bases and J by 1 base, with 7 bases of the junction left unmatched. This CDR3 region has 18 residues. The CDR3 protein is CASSESPSGARSYNEQFF. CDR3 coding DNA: TGCGCCAGCAGTGAGTCCCCTAGCGGGGCCAGATCCTACAATGAGCAGTTCTTC.

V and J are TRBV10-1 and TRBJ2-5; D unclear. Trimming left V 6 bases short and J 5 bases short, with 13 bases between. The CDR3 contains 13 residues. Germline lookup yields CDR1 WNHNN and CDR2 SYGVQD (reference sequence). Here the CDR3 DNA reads TGCGCCAGCAGCCAGACCCGTGGGGAGACCCAGTACTTC. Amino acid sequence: CASSQTRGETQYF.

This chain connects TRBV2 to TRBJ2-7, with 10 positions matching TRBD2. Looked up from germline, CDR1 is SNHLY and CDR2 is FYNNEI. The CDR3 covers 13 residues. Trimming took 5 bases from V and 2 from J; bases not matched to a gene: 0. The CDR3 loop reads CASSSGGAYEQYF. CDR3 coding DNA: TGTGCCAGCAGTAGCGGGGGGGCCTACGAGCAGTACTTC.

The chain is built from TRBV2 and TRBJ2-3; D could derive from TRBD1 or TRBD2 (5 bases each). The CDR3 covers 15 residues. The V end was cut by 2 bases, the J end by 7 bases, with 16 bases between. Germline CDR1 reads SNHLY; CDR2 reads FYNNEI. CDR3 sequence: CASSESSGPVNTQYF. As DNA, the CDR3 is TGTGCCAGCAGTGAATCCTCGGGACCAGTAAATACGCAGTATTTT.

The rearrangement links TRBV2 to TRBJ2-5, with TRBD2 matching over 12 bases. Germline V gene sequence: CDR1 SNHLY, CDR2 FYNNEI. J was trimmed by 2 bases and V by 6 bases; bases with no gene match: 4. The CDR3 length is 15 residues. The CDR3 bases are TGTGCCAGCAGAGGACTAGCGGGACAGCAAGAGACCCAGTACTTC. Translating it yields CASRGLAGQQETQYF. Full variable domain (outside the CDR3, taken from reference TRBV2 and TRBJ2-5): EPEVTQTPSHQVTQMGQEVILRCVPISNHLYFYWYRQILGQKVEFLVSFYNNEISEKSEIFDDQFSVERPDGSNFTLKIRSTKLEDSAMYFCASRGLAGQQETQYFGPGTRLLVL.